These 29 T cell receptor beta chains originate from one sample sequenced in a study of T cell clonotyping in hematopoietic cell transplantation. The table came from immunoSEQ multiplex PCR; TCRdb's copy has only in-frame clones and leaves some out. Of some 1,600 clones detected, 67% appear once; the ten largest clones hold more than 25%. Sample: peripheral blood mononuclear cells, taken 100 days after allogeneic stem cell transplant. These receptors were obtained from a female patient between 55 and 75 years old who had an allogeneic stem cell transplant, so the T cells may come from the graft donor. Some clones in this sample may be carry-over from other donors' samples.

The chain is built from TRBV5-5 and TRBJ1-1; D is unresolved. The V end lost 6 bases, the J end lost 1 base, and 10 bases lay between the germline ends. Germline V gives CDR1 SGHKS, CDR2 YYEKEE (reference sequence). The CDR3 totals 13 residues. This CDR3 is CASKQVPNTEAFF. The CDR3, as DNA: TGTGCCAGCAAGCAGGTTCCGAACACTGAAGCTTTCTTT. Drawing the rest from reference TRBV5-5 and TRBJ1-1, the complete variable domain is DAGVTQSPTHLIKTRGQQVTLRCSPISGHKSVSWYQQVLGQGPQFIFQYYEKEERGRGNFPDRFSARQFPNYSSELNVNALLLGDSALYLCASKQVPNTEAFFGQGTRLTVV.

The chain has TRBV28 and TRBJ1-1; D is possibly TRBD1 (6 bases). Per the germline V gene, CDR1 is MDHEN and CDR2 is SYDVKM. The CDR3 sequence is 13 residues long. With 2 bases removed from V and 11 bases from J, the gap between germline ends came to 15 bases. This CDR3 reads CASSLQQGRGAFF. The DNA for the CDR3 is TGTGCCAGCAGTTTACAACAGGGAAGGGGGGCTTTCTTT.

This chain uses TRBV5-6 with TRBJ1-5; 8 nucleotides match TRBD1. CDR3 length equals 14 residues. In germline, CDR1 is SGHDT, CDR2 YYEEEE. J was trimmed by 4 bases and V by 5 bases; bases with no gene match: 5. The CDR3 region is CASSRQGINQPQHF. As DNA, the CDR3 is TGTGCCAGCAGTCGACAGGGGATAAATCAGCCCCAGCATTTT.

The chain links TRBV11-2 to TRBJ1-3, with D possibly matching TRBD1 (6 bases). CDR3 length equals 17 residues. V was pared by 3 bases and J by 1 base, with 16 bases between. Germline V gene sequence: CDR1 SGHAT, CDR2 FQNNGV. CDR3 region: CASSLRGNFISGNTIYF. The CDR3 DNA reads TGTGCCAGCAGCTTGAGGGGGAACTTTATTTCTGGAAACACCATATATTTT.

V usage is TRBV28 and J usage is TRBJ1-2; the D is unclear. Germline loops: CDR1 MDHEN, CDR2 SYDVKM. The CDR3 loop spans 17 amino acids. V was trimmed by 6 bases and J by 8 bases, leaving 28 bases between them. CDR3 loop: CASSPQFSQSGLWGYTF. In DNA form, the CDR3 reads TGTGCCAGCAGCCCCCAATTTTCGCAATCGGGTCTCTGGGGCTACACCTTC.

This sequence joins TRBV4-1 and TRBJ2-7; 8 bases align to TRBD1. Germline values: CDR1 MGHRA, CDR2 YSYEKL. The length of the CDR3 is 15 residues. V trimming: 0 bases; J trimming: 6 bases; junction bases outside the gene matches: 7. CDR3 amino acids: CASSQDGTGTGEQYF. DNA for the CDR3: TGCGCCAGCAGCCAAGACGGGACAGGAACGGGCGAGCAGTACTTC.

For the CDR3, the DNA is TGTGCCAGCAGCGGGGGGGACGCCTACGAGCAGTACTTC. It yields the protein CASSGGDAYEQYF. The chain has TRBV28 and TRBJ2-7; 8 nucleotides match TRBD2. Unmatched junction bases numbered 3, after V lost 6 bases and J lost 2 bases. This CDR3 has 13 residues. CDR1 and CDR2 from the germline V gene are MDHEN and SYDVKM.

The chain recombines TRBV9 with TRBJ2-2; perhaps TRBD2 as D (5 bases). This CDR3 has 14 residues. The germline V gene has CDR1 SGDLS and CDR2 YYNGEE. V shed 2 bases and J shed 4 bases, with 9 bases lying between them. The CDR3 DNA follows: TGTGCCAGCAGCGTTGACGGGATCACCGGGGAGCTGTTTTTT. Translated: CASSVDGITGELFF. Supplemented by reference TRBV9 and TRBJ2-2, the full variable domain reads DSGVTQTPKHLITATGQRVTLRCSPRSGDLSVYWYQQSLDQGLQFLIQYYNGEERAKGNILERFSAQQFPDLHSELNLSSLELGDSALYFCASSVDGITGELFFGEGSRLTVL.

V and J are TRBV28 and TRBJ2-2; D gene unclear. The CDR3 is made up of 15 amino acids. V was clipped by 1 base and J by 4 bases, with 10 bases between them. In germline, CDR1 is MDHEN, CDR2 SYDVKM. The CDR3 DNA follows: TGTGCCAGCAGTTTATCACCGGGTCTCACCGGGGAGCTGTTTTTT. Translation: CASSLSPGLTGELFF. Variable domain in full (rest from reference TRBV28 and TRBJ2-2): DVKVTQSSRYLVKRTGEKVFLECVQDMDHENMFWYRQDPGLGLRLIYFSYDVKMKEKGDIPEGYSVSREKKERFSLILESASTNQTSMYLCASSLSPGLTGELFFGEGSRLTVL.

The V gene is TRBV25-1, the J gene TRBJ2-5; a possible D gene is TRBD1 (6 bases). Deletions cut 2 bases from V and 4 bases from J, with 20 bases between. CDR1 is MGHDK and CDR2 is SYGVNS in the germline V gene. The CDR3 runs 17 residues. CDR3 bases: TGTGCCAGCAGTGAAGGGGGCAGGGTGATTGGGGGAGAGACCCAGTACTTC. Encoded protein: CASSEGGRVIGGETQYF.

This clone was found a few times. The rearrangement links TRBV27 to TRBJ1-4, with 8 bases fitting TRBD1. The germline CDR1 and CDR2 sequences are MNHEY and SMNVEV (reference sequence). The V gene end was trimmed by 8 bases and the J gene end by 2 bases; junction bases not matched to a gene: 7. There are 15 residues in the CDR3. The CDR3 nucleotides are TGTGCCAGCCCTGACAGGGGCTTTACTAATGAAAAACTGTTTTTT. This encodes CASPDRGFTNEKLFF.

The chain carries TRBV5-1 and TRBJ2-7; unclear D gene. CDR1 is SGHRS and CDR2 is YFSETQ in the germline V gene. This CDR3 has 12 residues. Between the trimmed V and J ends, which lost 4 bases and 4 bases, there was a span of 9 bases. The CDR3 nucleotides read TGCGCCAGCAGCCCCCCTTCATACGAGCAGTACTTC. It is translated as CASSPPSYEQYF.

In DNA, the CDR3 is TGTGCCAGCAGGTCAACAGTCTATGGCTACACCTTC. Translating it yields CASRSTVYGYTF. This sequence joins TRBV28 and TRBJ1-2, with unresolved D. Trimming cost V 6 bases and J 4 bases, with 9 bases left between them. There are 12 residues in the CDR3. Germline V gene lookup returns CDR1 MDHEN and CDR2 SYDVKM.

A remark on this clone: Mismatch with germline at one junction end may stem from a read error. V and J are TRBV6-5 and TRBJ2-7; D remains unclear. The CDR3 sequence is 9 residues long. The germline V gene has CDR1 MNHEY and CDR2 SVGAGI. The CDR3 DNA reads TGTGCCAGCACCGGTAGCCAAGACTTC. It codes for CASTGSQDF.

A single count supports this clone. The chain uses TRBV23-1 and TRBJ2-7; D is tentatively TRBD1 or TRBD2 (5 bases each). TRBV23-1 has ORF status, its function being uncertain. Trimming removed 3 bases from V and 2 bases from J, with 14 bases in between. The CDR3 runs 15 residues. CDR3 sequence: CASSQGTTVPYEQYF. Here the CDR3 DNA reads TGCGCCAGCAGTCAGGGGACGACAGTCCCCTACGAGCAGTACTTC.

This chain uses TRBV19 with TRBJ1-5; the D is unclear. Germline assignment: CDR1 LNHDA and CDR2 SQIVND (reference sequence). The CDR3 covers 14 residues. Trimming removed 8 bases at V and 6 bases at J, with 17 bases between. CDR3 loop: CASLSVREAQPQHF. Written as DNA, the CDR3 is TGTGCCAGTTTATCGGTAAGGGAGGCTCAGCCCCAGCATTTT. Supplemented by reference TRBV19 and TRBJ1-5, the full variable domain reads DGGITQSPKYLFRKEGQNVTLSCEQNLNHDAMYWYRQDPGQGLRLIYYSQIVNDFQKGDIAEGYSVSREKKESFPLTVTSAQKNPTAFYLCASLSVREAQPQHFGDGTRLSIL.

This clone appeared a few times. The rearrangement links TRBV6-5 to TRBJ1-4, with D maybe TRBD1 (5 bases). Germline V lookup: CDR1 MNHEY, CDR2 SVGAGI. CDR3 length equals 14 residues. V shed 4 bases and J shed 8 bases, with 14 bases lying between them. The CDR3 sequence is CASSFRDSTEKLFF. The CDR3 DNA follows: TGTGCCAGCAGTTTCCGCGACAGTACGGAAAAACTGTTTTTT.

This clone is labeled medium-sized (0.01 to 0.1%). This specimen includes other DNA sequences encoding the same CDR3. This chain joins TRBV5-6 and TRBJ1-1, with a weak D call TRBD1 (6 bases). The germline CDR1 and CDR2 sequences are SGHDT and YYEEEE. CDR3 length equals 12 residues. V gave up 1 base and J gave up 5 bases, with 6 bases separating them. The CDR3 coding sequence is TGTGCCAGCAGCTTGAGGGGGACTGAAGCTTTCTTT. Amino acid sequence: CASSLRGTEAFF.

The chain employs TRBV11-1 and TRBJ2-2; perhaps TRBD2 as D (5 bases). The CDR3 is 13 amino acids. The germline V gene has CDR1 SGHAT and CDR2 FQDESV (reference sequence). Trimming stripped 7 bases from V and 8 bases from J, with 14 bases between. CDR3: CASISEGSGELFF. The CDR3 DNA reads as TGTGCCAGCATTAGCGAGGGTTCGGGGGAGCTGTTTTTT.

CDR3 coding DNA: TGTGCCAGTAGGCAGGGGACAGATAGCAATCAGCCCCAGCATTTT. It yields the protein CASRQGTDSNQPQHF. This chain uses TRBV19 with TRBJ1-5, with 7 bases fitting TRBD1. Germline CDR1 and CDR2: LNHDA and SQIVND (reference sequence). The CDR3 covers 15 residues. Losses at the gene ends were 6 bases for V and 0 bases for J; bases not matched to a gene: 5. Full variable domain (rest looked up from reference TRBV19 and TRBJ1-5): DGGITQSPKYLFRKEGQNVTLSCEQNLNHDAMYWYRQDPGQGLRLIYYSQIVNDFQKGDIAEGYSVSREKKESFPLTVTSAQKNPTAFYLCASRQGTDSNQPQHFGDGTRLSIL.

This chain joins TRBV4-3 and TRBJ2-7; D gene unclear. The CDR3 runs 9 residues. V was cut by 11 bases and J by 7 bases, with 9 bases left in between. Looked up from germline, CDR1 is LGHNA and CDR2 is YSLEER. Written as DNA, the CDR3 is TGCGCCGGGCTTAAGGAGCAGTACTTC. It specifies CAGLKEQYF.

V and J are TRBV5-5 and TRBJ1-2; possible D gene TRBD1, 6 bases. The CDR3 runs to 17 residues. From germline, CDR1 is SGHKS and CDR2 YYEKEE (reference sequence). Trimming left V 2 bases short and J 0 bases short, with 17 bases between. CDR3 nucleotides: TGTGCCAGCAGCTTCGGGGGCAGACCCCAACCTAACTATGGCTACACCTTC. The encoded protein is CASSFGGRPQPNYGYTF. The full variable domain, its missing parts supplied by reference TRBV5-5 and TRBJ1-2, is DAGVTQSPTHLIKTRGQQVTLRCSPISGHKSVSWYQQVLGQGPQFIFQYYEKEERGRGNFPDRFSARQFPNYSSELNVNALLLGDSALYLCASSFGGRPQPNYGYTFGSGTRLTVV.

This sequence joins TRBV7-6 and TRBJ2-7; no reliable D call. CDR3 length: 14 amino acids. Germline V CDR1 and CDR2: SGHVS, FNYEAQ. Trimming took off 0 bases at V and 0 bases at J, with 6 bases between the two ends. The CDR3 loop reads CASSLASSSYEQYF. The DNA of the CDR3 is TGTGCCAGCAGCTTAGCATCAAGCTCCTACGAGCAGTACTTC.

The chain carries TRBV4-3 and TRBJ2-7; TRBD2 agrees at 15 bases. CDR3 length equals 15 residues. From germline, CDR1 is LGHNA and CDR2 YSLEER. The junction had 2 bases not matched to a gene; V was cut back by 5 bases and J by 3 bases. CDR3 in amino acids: CASSWTSGRVYEQYF. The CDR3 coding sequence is TGCGCCAGCAGCTGGACTAGCGGGAGGGTCTACGAGCAGTACTTC.

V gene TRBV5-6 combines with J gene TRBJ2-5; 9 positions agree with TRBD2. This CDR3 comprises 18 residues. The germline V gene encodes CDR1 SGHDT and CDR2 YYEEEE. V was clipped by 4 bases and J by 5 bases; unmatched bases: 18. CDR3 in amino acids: CASSGRIAGVIRRETQYF. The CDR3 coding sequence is TGTGCCAGCAGCGGGAGGATAGCGGGAGTAATCCGCCGGGAGACCCAGTACTTC.

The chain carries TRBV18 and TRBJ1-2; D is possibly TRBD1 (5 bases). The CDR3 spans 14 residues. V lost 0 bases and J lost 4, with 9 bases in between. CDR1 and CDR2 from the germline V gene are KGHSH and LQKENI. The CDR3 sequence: CASSPPSGGYGYTF. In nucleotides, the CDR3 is TGTGCCAGCTCACCACCATCCGGGGGCTATGGCTACACCTTC.

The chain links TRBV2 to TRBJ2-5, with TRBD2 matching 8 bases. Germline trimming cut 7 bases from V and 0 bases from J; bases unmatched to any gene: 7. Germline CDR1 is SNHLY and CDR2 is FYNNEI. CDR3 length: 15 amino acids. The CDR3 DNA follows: TGTGCCAGCAACGGCCCGGGGGGGAACCAAGAGACCCAGTACTTC. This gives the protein CASNGPGGNQETQYF. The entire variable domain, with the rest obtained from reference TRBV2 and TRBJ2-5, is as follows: EPEVTQTPSHQVTQMGQEVILRCVPISNHLYFYWYRQILGQKVEFLVSFYNNEISEKSEIFDDQFSVERPDGSNFTLKIRSTKLEDSAMYFCASNGPGGNQETQYFGPGTRLLVL.

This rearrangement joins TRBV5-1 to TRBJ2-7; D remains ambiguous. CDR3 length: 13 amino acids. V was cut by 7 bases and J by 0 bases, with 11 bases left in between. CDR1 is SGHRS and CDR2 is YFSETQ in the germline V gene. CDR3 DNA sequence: TGCGCCAGCTGGGATGAATTCTCCTACGAGCAGTACTTC. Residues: CASWDEFSYEQYF.

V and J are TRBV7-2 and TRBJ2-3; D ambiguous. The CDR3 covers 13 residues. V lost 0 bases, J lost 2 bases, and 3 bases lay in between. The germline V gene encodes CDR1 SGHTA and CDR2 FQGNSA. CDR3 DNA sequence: TGTGCCAGCAGCTTAGCCAACACAGATACGCAGTATTTT. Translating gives CASSLANTDTQYF.